The 31 T cell receptor beta chains presented below share a single source sample, sequenced in a study of CD4 T cell repertoires in COVID-19. Here immunoSEQ multiplex PCR was the method, and the copy in TCRdb shows in-frame clones only, minus some. Among fewer than 100,000 clones listed, 83% were seen once. The specimen comprised CD4+ T cells from peripheral blood, sampled after recovery from COVID-19. Receptors originate from a human donor who had COVID-19.

This sequence joins TRBV6-5 and TRBJ1-3, with D uncertain. This CDR3 has 13 amino acids. Looked up from germline, CDR1 is MNHEY and CDR2 is SVGAGI. Trimming took off 6 bases at V and 7 bases at J, with 13 bases between the two ends. For the CDR3, the DNA is TGTGCCAGCAGGGTGAATGGAGCGAACACCATATATTTT. Its protein product is CASRVNGANTIYF.

The chain employs TRBV18 and TRBJ1-1; D is unclear. CDR3 length: 13 residues. Germline values: CDR1 KGHSH, CDR2 LQKENI. The ends were cut back, 1 base at V and 1 base at J, with 4 bases in the middle. CDR3 bases: TGTGCCAGCTCACCACAATCGAACACTGAAGCTTTCTTT. Protein product: CASSPQSNTEAFF.

This clone was observed a single time. The J gene is TRBJ2-7, the V gene TRBV2; tentative D call: TRBD2 (6 bases). There are 14 residues in the CDR3. Germline CDR1 SNHLY, CDR2 FYNNEI. V was pared by 4 bases and J by 4 bases, with 14 bases between. The CDR3 sequence: CASSGGRRDYEQYF. Here the CDR3 DNA reads TGTGCCAGCAGTGGCGGAAGGCGGGATTACGAGCAGTACTTC.

This clone has a single count. The chain uses TRBV10-3 and TRBJ1-4; D unclear. Between the trimmed V and J ends, which lost 4 bases and 5 bases, there was a span of 11 bases. CDR3 size: 14 residues. Germline CDR1 and CDR2: ENHRY and SYGVKD. CDR3 nucleotide sequence: TGTGCCATCAGTGTCGCTCGGCAAAATGAAAAACTGTTTTTT. This translates into CAISVARQNEKLFF.

V gene TRBV20-1 combines with J gene TRBJ1-3; D possibly corresponds to TRBD1 (5 bases). Germline V gives CDR1 DFQATT, CDR2 SNEGSKA (reference sequence). V gave up 3 bases and J gave up 0 bases, with 9 bases separating them. This CDR3 comprises 14 residues. Here the CDR3 reads CSASPGNSGNTIYF. The DNA of the CDR3 is TGCAGTGCTAGTCCAGGGAACTCTGGAAACACCATATATTTT.

The chain is built from TRBV15 and TRBJ1-1; D remains ambiguous. Trimming stripped 7 bases from V and 0 bases from J, with 12 bases between. Germline CDR1 and CDR2: LNHNV and YYDKDF (reference sequence). This CDR3 contains 14 residues. The CDR3 DNA is TGTGCCACCAAAGCCGCAGCCATGAACACTGAAGCTTTCTTT. This sequence encodes CATKAAAMNTEAFF.

The gene calls are TRBV3-1 (or the pseudogene TRBV3-2) and TRBJ2-5; 8 bases agree with TRBD1. From germline, CDR1 is LGHDT and CDR2 YNNKEL (reference sequence). V shed 2 bases, J shed 2 bases, and the junction held 4 bases outside the gene matches. There are 15 residues in the CDR3. The CDR3 DNA reads as TGTGCCAGCAGCCAAACAGGGGGGATACAAGAGACCCAGTACTTC. Encoded protein: CASSQTGGIQETQYF.

This chain uses TRBV29-1 with TRBJ2-7; tentative D call: TRBD2 (6 bases). V lost 3 bases to trimming and J lost 7 bases, with 16 bases between them. Looked up from germline, CDR1 is SQVTM and CDR2 is ANQGSEA. The CDR3 consists of 13 residues. The CDR3 nucleotides are TGCAGCGTTGATCAGGGAGGAGTGGGGGAGCAGTACTTC. It specifies CSVDQGGVGEQYF.

The J gene is TRBJ2-1, the V gene TRBV19, with D perhaps matching TRBD2 (5 bases). There are 15 residues in the CDR3. V lost 6 bases and J lost 7, with 19 bases in between. The germline CDR1 and CDR2 sequences are LNHDA and SQIVND (reference sequence). The CDR3, as DNA: TGTGCCAGTAGCCCTACTAGGAGTGTTTTTAATGAGCAGTTCTTC. This encodes CASSPTRSVFNEQFF.

The chain recombines TRBV28 with TRBJ1-6; no firm D call. This CDR3 has 17 residues. V was trimmed by 1 base and J by 0 bases, leaving 10 bases between them. Germline CDR1 is MDHEN and CDR2 is SYDVKM. The DNA of the CDR3 is TGTGCCAGCAGTTTATTGGACGGCTCCTCCTATAATTCACCCCTCCACTTT. Residues: CASSLLDGSSYNSPLHF.

The CDR3 nucleotides read TGTGCCAGCAGCGTTACGGGGGAAGAGACCCAGTACTTC. Its translation is CASSVTGEETQYF. The chain is built from TRBV9 and TRBJ2-5; possibly TRBD2 for D (6 bases). The CDR3 covers 13 residues. Germline values: CDR1 SGDLS, CDR2 YYNGEE. V lost 2 bases and J lost 3, with 8 bases in between.

DNA for the CDR3: TGTGCCAGCAGATTCTCGGACAGGGGGGAAGAGCAGTACTTC. Amino acid sequence: CASRFSDRGEEQYF. The chain couples TRBV6-6 to TRBJ2-7, with 10 positions matching TRBD1. J was trimmed by 7 bases and V by 6 bases; bases with no gene match: 9. Germline V gene sequence: CDR1 MNHNY, CDR2 SVGAGI (reference sequence). The CDR3 is made up of 14 amino acids.

J is TRBJ1-2 and V is TRBV19, with a possible D match to TRBD1 (6 bases). Germline V gene data show CDR1 as LNHDA and CDR2 as SQIVND (reference sequence). V lost 5 bases and J lost 4, with 14 bases in between. This CDR3 has 14 residues. The CDR3 nucleotides read TGTGCCAGTAGTGTGCAGGGGTGGGGCTATGGCTACACCTTC. Its translation: CASSVQGWGYGYTF.

The genes are TRBV7-2 and TRBJ1-3; TRBD1 matches 9 bases. J gave up 0 bases and V 0 bases, and 3 bases lay outside the gene matches. From germline, CDR1 is SGHTA and CDR2 FQGNSA. This CDR3 comprises 17 residues. CDR3 protein: CASSLAGTGLSGNTIYF. DNA for the CDR3: TGTGCCAGCAGCTTAGCGGGGACAGGGCTCTCTGGAAACACCATATATTTT.

The chain couples TRBV10-3 to TRBJ2-1, with 11 nucleotides matching TRBD2. Germline loops: CDR1 ENHRY, CDR2 SYGVKD. The CDR3 runs to 16 residues. Losses at the gene ends were 3 bases for V and 3 bases for J; bases not matched to a gene: 4. CDR3 amino acids: CAISDQTSGGYNEQFF. CDR3 sequence (DNA): TGTGCCATCAGTGACCAAACTAGCGGGGGCTACAATGAGCAGTTCTTC.

The genes are TRBV19 and TRBJ2-3, with a tentative D call TRBD2 (5 bases). Trimming removed 5 bases at V and 1 base at J, with 19 bases between. Germline CDR1 is LNHDA and CDR2 is SQIVND (reference sequence). CDR3 length: 17 amino acids. The CDR3 nucleotides read TGTGCCAGTAGTCTCCGCGGGCGAGCTGAGGGCACAGATACGCAGTATTTT. It codes for CASSLRGRAEGTDTQYF.

The chain is built from TRBV6-5 and TRBJ1-4, with D possibly matching TRBD1 (5 bases). This CDR3 has 15 amino acids. Germline CDR1 is MNHEY and CDR2 is SVGAGI. Deletions cut 6 bases from V and 7 bases from J, with 18 bases between. CDR3 in amino acids: CASRLTGTATEKLFF. CDR3 nucleotides: TGTGCCAGCAGACTAACCGGGACCGCTACTGAAAAACTGTTTTTT.

This chain uses TRBV6-5 with TRBJ2-5; D unclear. This CDR3 comprises 15 residues. Germline V gene lookup returns CDR1 MNHEY and CDR2 SVGAGI. V dropped 7 bases and J dropped 5 bases, with 20 bases sitting between them. The CDR3 region is CASKRDQTPTETQYF. In DNA, the CDR3 is TGTGCCAGCAAAAGAGATCAGACACCCACCGAGACCCAGTACTTC.

The CDR3 coding sequence is TGTGCCTGGAGTGTTAGGAGCGGGAGGGAGGTGCAGTTCTTC. This sequence encodes CAWSVRSGREVQFF. The rearrangement uses TRBV30 and TRBJ2-1, with TRBD2 matching over 10 bases. The CDR3 length is 14 residues. After removal of 0 bases from V and 12 bases from J, the junction contained 8 bases not matched to a gene. CDR1 GTSNPN and CDR2 SVGIG come from the germline V gene (reference sequence).

The chain has TRBV19 and TRBJ1-2; TRBD1 agrees at 9 bases. The V gene's germline CDR1 is LNHDA and CDR2 SQIVND (reference sequence). V lost 0 bases, J lost 7 bases, and 3 bases stayed unmatched. The CDR3 is 14 amino acids. CDR3 sequence: CASSIDRDRVGYTF. In nucleotides, the CDR3 is TGTGCCAGTAGTATAGATCGGGACAGGGTTGGCTACACCTTC.

This sequence joins TRBV6-5 and TRBJ1-5; 10 positions match TRBD1. The CDR3 length is 16 residues. V shed 0 bases, J shed 4 bases, and the junction held 3 bases outside the gene matches. Germline V gene sequence: CDR1 MNHEY, CDR2 SVGAGI. CDR3 DNA sequence: TGTGCCAGCAGTTACTCCTGGACAGGGGGGAATCAGCCCCAGCATTTT. It codes for CASSYSWTGGNQPQHF.

This chain joins TRBV5-4 and TRBJ2-7; 8 bases are shared with TRBD1. The J segment lost 6 bases and the V segment lost 3 bases, leaving 2 bases of the junction unmatched. Germline V gives CDR1 SGHNT, CDR2 YYREEE (reference sequence). The CDR3 is 12 residues long. CDR3 bases: TGTGCCAGCAGCTCGACAGGGGTCGAGCAGTACTTC. Its translation: CASSSTGVEQYF.

The chain is built from TRBV5-4 and TRBJ2-3; D gene uncertain. CDR3 length equals 16 residues. V was pared by 0 bases and J by 0 bases, with 11 bases between. CDR1 is SGHNT, CDR2 YYREEE, per germline (reference sequence). In DNA form, the CDR3 reads TGTGCCAGCAGCTTGGGGGGAATACTCAGCACAGATACGCAGTATTTT. Translating gives CASSLGGILSTDTQYF. The entire variable domain, with the rest obtained from reference TRBV5-4 and TRBJ2-3, is as follows: ETGVTQSPTHLIKTRGQQVTLRCSSQSGHNTVSWYQQALGQGPQFIFQYYREEENGRGNFPPRFSGLQFPNYSSELNVNALELDDSALYLCASSLGGILSTDTQYFGPGTRLTVL.

This chain links TRBV19 with TRBJ1-2; possibly TRBD1 for D (5 bases). Germline assignment: CDR1 LNHDA and CDR2 SQIVND (reference sequence). V gave up 6 bases and J gave up 4 bases, with 18 bases separating them. The CDR3 is 15 residues long. CDR3 protein: CASRGRRQTLYGYTF. As DNA, the CDR3 is TGTGCCAGTAGGGGGCGTCGACAGACCCTCTATGGCTACACCTTC. Drawing the rest from reference TRBV19 and TRBJ1-2, the complete variable domain is DGGITQSPKYLFRKEGQNVTLSCEQNLNHDAMYWYRQDPGQGLRLIYYSQIVNDFQKGDIAEGYSVSREKKESFPLTVTSAQKNPTAFYLCASRGRRQTLYGYTFGSGTRLTVV.

V is TRBV18 and J is TRBJ1-3; 7 bases map to TRBD1. The CDR3 is 16 amino acids. Trimming removed 3 bases from V and 4 bases from J; junction bases left unmatched: 9. Germline V gives CDR1 KGHSH, CDR2 LQKENI. CDR3 bases: TGTGCCAGCTCACCGAGACAACAGGGGCAAGGAAACACCATATATTTT. Protein sequence: CASSPRQQGQGNTIYF.

V and J are TRBV12-5 and TRBJ2-1, with 13 positions matching TRBD2. This CDR3 has 19 amino acids. Germline CDR1 is LGHNT and CDR2 is FRNRAP. With 1 base clipped from V and 2 bases from J, the junction kept 8 bases outside the gene matches. The CDR3 bases are TGTGCTAGTGGTTTGGCAAGACCGGGACTAGCGGGAACCTACAATGAGCAGTTCTTC. Translating gives CASGLARPGLAGTYNEQFF.

This chain joins TRBV11-1 and TRBJ2-5, with TRBD1 as a possible D gene (6 bases). V was pared by 6 bases and J by 1 base, with 15 bases between. Germline CDR1 SGHAT, CDR2 FQDESV (reference sequence). This CDR3 region has 15 residues. In DNA form, the CDR3 reads TGTGCCAGCAGAGCCACCAGGACAGTCCAAGAGACCCAGTACTTC. Protein product: CASRATRTVQETQYF. The complete variable domain, with remaining parts taken from reference TRBV11-1 and TRBJ2-5, reads EAEVAQSPRYKITEKSQAVAFWCDPISGHATLYWYRQILGQGPELLVQFQDESVVDDSQLPKDRFSAERLKGVDSTLKIQPAELGDSAMYLCASRATRTVQETQYFGPGTRLLVL.

The chain links TRBV5-1 to TRBJ2-5, with D maybe TRBD2 (5 bases). The CDR3 is 13 residues long. The ends were cut back, 0 bases at V and 5 bases at J, with 8 bases in the middle. Germline CDR1 is SGHRS and CDR2 is YFSETQ. DNA for the CDR3: TGCGCCAGCAGCTTGGCACAGCGGGAGACCCAGTACTTC. Translating gives CASSLAQRETQYF.

This clone has a single count. V is TRBV27 and J is TRBJ2-2; a weak D match, TRBD2 (5 bases). The CDR3 has 16 amino acids. From germline, CDR1 is MNHEY and CDR2 SMNVEV (reference sequence). V was shortened by 0 bases and J by 5 bases, with 13 bases between the two germline ends. In nucleotides, the CDR3 is TGTGCCAGCAGTTTATCCCCCGGAGCGGAGACCGGGGAGCTGTTTTTT. Translation: CASSLSPGAETGELFF.

V and J are TRBV19 and TRBJ1-3; 8 bases are shared with TRBD1. The CDR3 runs to 15 residues. J lost 4 bases, V lost 5 bases, and 7 bases had no gene match. Germline-derived CDR1 and CDR2 are LNHDA and SQIVND (reference sequence). CDR3 sequence (DNA): TGTGCCAGTAGTCCGGACAGGGTCGCCGGAAACACCATATATTTT. This gives the protein CASSPDRVAGNTIYF. Complete variable domain (other parts from reference TRBV19 and TRBJ1-3): DGGITQSPKYLFRKEGQNVTLSCEQNLNHDAMYWYRQDPGQGLRLIYYSQIVNDFQKGDIAEGYSVSREKKESFPLTVTSAQKNPTAFYLCASSPDRVAGNTIYFGEGSWLTVV.

V gene TRBV7-2 combines with J gene TRBJ2-5; no clear D. V lost 2 bases and J 6 bases, leaving 10 bases between the germline ends. This CDR3 is built from 13 residues. The germline V gene encodes CDR1 SGHTA and CDR2 FQGNSA. The CDR3 here is CASSLYGFQTQYF. The CDR3 nucleotides are TGTGCCAGCAGCTTATATGGTTTCCAGACCCAGTACTTC.